Detailed here is one T cell receptor (beta chain). The antigen is not known. Germline V gene lookup returns CDR1 SEHNR and CDR2 FQNEAQ (reference sequence). This CDR3 region has 14 residues. Losses at the gene ends were 5 bases for V and 5 bases for J; bases not matched to a gene: 7. The data derive from a study of cytomegalovirus exposure and HLA in healthy donors. Study-wide points: In vitro confirmation showed three CMV-associated chains to be CMV antigen specific.

The study drew the donors from its roughly 110-subject validation cohort, separate from the roughly 700-subject first cohort. The data were produced by immunoSEQ multiplex PCR, yet TCRdb's version contains in-frame clones alone and is incomplete. The sample contains about 95,000 clones, 85% of which appear only once. The rearrangement links TRBV7-9 to TRBJ2-3; 7 nucleotides agree with TRBD2. Sequencing was done on a sample of PBMCs. This clonotype was obtained from a man between 18 and 35 years old in good health and CMV-seropositive. The CDR3: CASSGRASRDTQYF. The CDR3 bases are TGTGCCAGCAGCGGGAGGGCCTCTAGAGATACGCAGTATTTT. Complete variable domain (other parts from reference TRBV7-9 and TRBJ2-3): DTGVSQNPRHKITKRGQNVTFRCDPISEHNRLYWYRQTLGQGPEFLTYFQNEAQLEKSRLLSDRFSAERPKGSFSTLEIQRTEQGDSAMYLCASSGRASRDTQYFGPGTRLTVL.